The T cell receptor (beta chain) described here comes from a study of technical replicates of blood from a handful of donors. V gave up 3 bases and J gave up 4 bases, with 12 bases separating them. Germline V gene data show CDR1 as MNHEY and CDR2 as SVGAGI. The CDR3 length is 14 residues. Method: immunoSEQ multiplex PCR; TCRdb's copy keeps in-frame clones and lacks some. The sample records tens of thousands of clones, around nine tenths being singletons. This TCR was recovered from a human donor in good health. Some clones in this sample may be carry-over from other donors' samples. This chain joins TRBV6-5 and TRBJ1-1, with D possibly matching TRBD1 (5 bases). What was sequenced was PBMCs. CDR3 sequence (DNA): TGTGCCAGCAGTTATGGGGGAGGCGCCACTGAAGCTTTCTTT. Translated, it gives CASSYGGGATEAFF.